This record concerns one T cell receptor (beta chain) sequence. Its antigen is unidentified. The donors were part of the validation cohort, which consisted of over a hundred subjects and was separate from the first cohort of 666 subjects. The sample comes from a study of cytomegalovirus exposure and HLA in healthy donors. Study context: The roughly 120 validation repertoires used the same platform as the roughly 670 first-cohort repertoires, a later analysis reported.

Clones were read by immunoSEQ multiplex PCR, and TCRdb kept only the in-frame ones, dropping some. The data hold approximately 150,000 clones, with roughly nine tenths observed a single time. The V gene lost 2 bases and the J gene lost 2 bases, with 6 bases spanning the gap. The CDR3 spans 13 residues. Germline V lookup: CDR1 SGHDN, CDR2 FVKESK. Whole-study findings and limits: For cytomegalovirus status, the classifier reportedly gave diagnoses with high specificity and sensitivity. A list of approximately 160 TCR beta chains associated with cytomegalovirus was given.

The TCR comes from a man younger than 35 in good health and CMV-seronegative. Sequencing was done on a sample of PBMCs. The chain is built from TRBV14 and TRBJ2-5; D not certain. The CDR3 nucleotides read TGTGCCAGCAGCCAATACAGACAAGAGACCCAGTACTTC. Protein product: CASSQYRQETQYF.